Listed below are T cell receptor beta chains from one sample, sequenced in a study of shared clonotypes between healthy human individuals. Here immunoSEQ multiplex PCR was the method, and the copy in TCRdb shows in-frame clones only, minus some. Among 600,000 to 700,000 clones, more than 70% were seen once, and the ten largest hold 1.5% to 2%. Sequenced sample: memory CD4+ T cells sorted from blood. The source of these receptors is a woman younger than 45 in good health. Both conserved end residues are part of each CDR3. The order of the fields is CDR3 protein, CDR3 DNA, clone size, V gene, D gene, J gene. D genes are given only for firm matches. Clone sizes are given selectively: once, few, many, or a class where the clone is expanded.

CASTQIEGLTGELFF | TGTGCCAGCACCCAAATAGAGGGTCTGACCGGGGAGCTGTTTTTT | - | TRBV6-5 | - | TRBJ2-2
CASSSGSGRGEQFF | TGTGCCAGCAGCTCGGGTAGCGGGAGGGGTGAGCAGTTCTTC | - | TRBV11-3 | TRBD2 | TRBJ2-1
CASSPDPSSYNEQFF | TGTGCCAGCAGCCCCGACCCGAGCTCCTACAATGAGCAGTTCTTC | - | TRBV5-4 | - | TRBJ2-1
CASGVPGQAGVPQHF | TGTGCCAGCGGTGTCCCGGGACAGGCAGGGGTGCCCCAGCATTTT | - | TRBV6-1 | TRBD1 | TRBJ1-5
CASSSPSGETYEQYF | TGCGCCAGCAGCTCACCCAGCGGGGAGACCTACGAGCAGTACTTC | - | TRBV5-1 | TRBD2 | TRBJ2-7
CASSRGQGATRSGNTIYF | TGTGCCAGCAGCCGCGGACAGGGGGCAACGCGCTCTGGAAACACCATATATTTT | - | TRBV7-6 | TRBD1 | TRBJ1-3
CASSPRGTGATNTEAFF | TGTGCCAGCTCACCTCGTGGGACAGGGGCTACGAACACTGAAGCTTTCTTT | once | TRBV18 | TRBD1 | TRBJ1-1
CASSLGLAGGYEQFF | TGTGCCAGCAGCCTAGGACTAGCGGGAGGCTATGAGCAGTTCTTC | - | TRBV7-8 | TRBD2 | TRBJ2-1
CSVEPWAEAFF | TGCAGCGTTGAACCCTGGGCGGAAGCTTTCTTT | - | TRBV29-1 | - | TRBJ1-1
CASSARDRGTGELFF | TGTGCCAGTAGTGCCCGGGACAGGGGAACCGGGGAGCTGTTTTTT | - | TRBV19 | TRBD1 | TRBJ2-2
CASSQSQASGDYNEQFF | TGTGCCAGCAGCCAATCTCAAGCTAGCGGGGATTACAATGAGCAGTTCTTC | - | TRBV16 | TRBD2 | TRBJ2-1
CASVGTVTSNQPQHF | TGTGCCAGCGTCGGGACAGTCACAAGCAATCAGCCCCAGCATTTT | - | TRBV2 | TRBD1 | TRBJ1-5
CASSHSGMGTDTQYF | TGTGCCAGCAGCCATAGCGGGATGGGTACAGATACGCAGTATTTT | - | TRBV7-3 | TRBD2 | TRBJ2-3
CASSNPGLAGVYTQYF | TGTGCCAGCAGCAATCCGGGACTAGCGGGAGTTTATACGCAGTATTTT | - | TRBV4-2 | TRBD2 | TRBJ2-3
CASSLFPQGYTGELFF | TGTGCCAGCAGCTTATTCCCCCAGGGGTACACCGGGGAGCTGTTTTTT | - | TRBV7-9 | - | TRBJ2-2
CASSFGLAKNIQYF | TGTGCCAGCAGCTTTGGGCTAGCCAAAAACATTCAGTACTTC | - | TRBV7-9 | - | TRBJ2-4
CASSSGAVGDTQYF | TGTGCCAGCAGCTCAGGAGCCGTCGGCGATACGCAGTATTTT | - | TRBV7-9 | - | TRBJ2-3
CASSYRAPYNEQFF | TGTGCCAGCAGTTATCGAGCACCCTACAATGAGCAGTTCTTC | - | TRBV28 | - | TRBJ2-1
CASSPPPGSPAGDTQYF | TGTGCCAGCAGCCCCCCGCCTGGCAGCCCCGCAGGAGATACGCAGTATTTT | - | TRBV9 | - | TRBJ2-3
CASSLYVGGNYEQYF | TGTGCCAGCAGTCTTTATGTTGGGGGGAACTACGAGCAGTACTTC | once | TRBV6-4 | - | TRBJ2-7
CASSLSRGQGAHEQYF | TGCGCCAGCAGCTTGTCACGGGGGCAGGGGGCGCACGAGCAGTACTTC | few | TRBV5-1 | TRBD1 | TRBJ2-7
CASSPGRGDSYNEQFF | TGCGCCAGCAGCCCGGGGCGAGGAGACTCCTACAATGAGCAGTTCTTC | - | TRBV4-1 | - | TRBJ2-1
CASSQERDPHNGNEQFF | TGCGCCAGCAGCCAAGAGAGAGACCCCCATAACGGGAATGAGCAGTTCTTC | few | TRBV4-1 | - | TRBJ2-1
CASSLLEEWRSTDTQYF | TGTGCCAGCAGTTTACTGGAGGAGTGGCGGAGCACAGATACGCAGTATTTT | once | TRBV28 | - | TRBJ2-3
CASSSLETTQGNYGYTF | TGTGCCAGCAGCTCGCTAGAGACAACACAGGGGAACTATGGCTACACCTTC | - | TRBV11-2 | TRBD1 | TRBJ1-2
CASRVRTGMSQPQHF | TGTGCCAGCAGAGTCCGGACAGGGATGAGTCAGCCCCAGCATTTT | few | TRBV6-1 | TRBD1 | TRBJ1-5
CASSAQGRAEAFF | TGTGCCAGCAGTGCGCAGGGGAGGGCTGAAGCTTTCTTT | once | TRBV2 | - | TRBJ1-1
CASSSANGSRETQYF | TGTGCCAGCAGCTCAGCAAACGGGAGTCGGGAGACCCAGTACTTC | - | TRBV5-4 | - | TRBJ2-5
CASSKYRELAFF | TGTGCCAGCAGTAAGTACAGGGAGTTAGCTTTCTTT | - | TRBV6-1 | - | TRBJ1-1
CASSPLAGFGSNIQYF | TGTGCCAGCAGCCCCCTCGCCGGGTTTGGGTCGAACATTCAGTACTTC | - | TRBV5-4 | - | TRBJ2-4
CAISEYTVQETQYF | TGTGCCATCAGTGAGTACACCGTTCAGGAGACCCAGTACTTC | - | TRBV10-3 | - | TRBJ2-5
CASSQGRGLGEQYF | TGTGCCAGCAGCCAAGGAAGGGGGCTAGGAGAGCAGTACTTC | - | TRBV14 | TRBD1 | TRBJ2-7
CASSFGQTGPWGQETQYF | TGTGCCAGCAGCTTCGGACAGACAGGCCCTTGGGGCCAAGAGACCCAGTACTTC | - | TRBV21-1 | - | TRBJ2-5
CASRQPEPYGYTF | TGTGCCAGCAGACAACCGGAACCCTATGGCTACACCTTC | - | TRBV2 | - | TRBJ1-2
CASSQAVVYNEQFF | TGCGCCAGCAGTCAAGCCGTAGTCTACAATGAGCAGTTCTTC | - | TRBV23-1 | - | TRBJ2-1
CASRKRSESYEQYF | TGTGCCAGCAGGAAGAGGTCGGAGTCCTACGAGCAGTACTTC | - | TRBV6-1 | - | TRBJ2-7
CASSLWGANEKLFF | TGTGCCAGCAGTTTATGGGGGGCTAATGAAAAACTGTTTTTT | - | TRBV28 | - | TRBJ1-4
CASSLLQGESGNQPQHF | TGTGCCAGTAGTCTCTTACAGGGAGAGTCGGGCAATCAGCCCCAGCATTTT | - | TRBV19 | - | TRBJ1-5
CASSESWESYYEQYF | TGTGCCAGCAGTGAAAGTTGGGAATCCTACTACGAGCAGTACTTC | - | TRBV6-1 | - | TRBJ2-7
CASSIRGPTDTQYF | TGTGCCAGTAGTATTAGGGGCCCCACAGATACGCAGTATTTT | - | TRBV19 | - | TRBJ2-3
CATSSLTGGDGYTF | TGTGCCACCAGCAGTCTGACAGGGGGGGATGGCTACACCTTC | - | TRBV15 | TRBD1 | TRBJ1-2
CASSSQGQETQYF | TGCGCCAGCAGTTCTCAGGGGCAGGAGACCCAGTACTTC | once | TRBV10-2 | - | TRBJ2-5
CASTRGTHEQYF | TGTGCCAGCACGAGGGGCACCCACGAGCAGTACTTC | - | TRBV28 | - | TRBJ2-7
CASRAGTRAGELFF | TGTGCCAGTCGAGCCGGGACTAGAGCCGGGGAGCTGTTTTTT | - | TRBV18 | TRBD2 | TRBJ2-2
CASSRTALINQPQHF | TGTGCCAGCAGTCGGACGGCCCTTATCAATCAGCCCCAGCATTTT | - | TRBV7-2 | - | TRBJ1-5
CASSPPQTGANVLTF | TGTGCCAGCTCACCACCCCAGACAGGGGCCAACGTCCTGACTTTC | few | TRBV18 | - | TRBJ2-6
CASSLYSDVNTEAFF | TGTGCCAGCAGTTTATACAGCGATGTGAACACTGAAGCTTTCTTT | few | TRBV28 | - | TRBJ1-1
CASSAGDGIKTQYF | TGTGCCAGCTCAGCGGGGGACGGGATAAAGACCCAGTACTTC | few | TRBV18 | TRBD2 | TRBJ2-5
CASSSTAGLADNEQFF | TGTGCCAGCAGCTCCACAGCGGGACTAGCGGACAATGAGCAGTTCTTC | - | TRBV5-8 | TRBD2 | TRBJ2-1
CASSSYSRDSNTEAFF | TGCGCCAGCAGCTCCTATTCCCGGGACAGCAACACTGAAGCTTTCTTT | - | TRBV5-1 | TRBD1 | TRBJ1-1
CASSSVSTNEKLFF | TGTGCCAGCAGTAGCGTGTCAACTAATGAAAAACTGTTTTTT | - | TRBV6-5 | - | TRBJ1-4